These 13 T cell receptor beta chains were sequenced from one sample in a study of cytomegalovirus exposure and HLA in healthy donors. Amplification used 60 Vbeta primers and 13 Jbeta primers. Generated by immunoSEQ multiplex PCR, the TCRdb table keeps only in-frame clones and is missing some. The sample gives 120,000 or so clones, 75% to 85% of which show up once; about 9.2% is in the top ten. The specimen was PBMCs. These receptors originate from a man younger than 45 in good health and CMV-seropositive.

The rearrangement uses TRBV4-1 and TRBJ1-6, with no clear D. The CDR3 has 15 residues. The germline V and J ends were trimmed by 4 bases and 7 bases, with 14 bases remaining between them. CDR1 and CDR2 (germline): MGHRA, YSYEKL. The chain's CDR3 is CASSRNGNFNSPLHF. DNA of the CDR3: TGCGCCAGCAGCCGCAACGGGAATTTCAATTCACCCCTCCACTTT.

This sequence joins TRBV6-1 and TRBJ2-2, with a weak D call TRBD2 (6 bases). The CDR3 covers 16 residues. The germline V gene has CDR1 MNHNS and CDR2 SASEGT. With 2 bases removed from V and 6 bases from J, the gap between germline ends came to 16 bases. CDR3 protein: CASSERRWRAAGELFF. CDR3 bases: TGTGCCAGCAGTGAAAGACGGTGGAGGGCCGCCGGGGAGCTGTTTTTT.

The table lists this clone with a count of one. CDR3 sequence (DNA): TGCGCCAGCAGCTTGGCCGACGGGGGAGAGACCCAGTACTTC. Residues: CASSLADGGETQYF. The chain has TRBV5-1 and TRBJ2-5; D possibly corresponds to TRBD2 (6 bases). CDR1 and CDR2 from the germline V gene are SGHRS and YFSETQ. V shed 0 bases and J shed 4 bases, with 10 bases lying between them. This CDR3 has 14 amino acids. Variable domain in full (rest from reference TRBV5-1 and TRBJ2-5): KAGVTQTPRYLIKTRGQQVTLSCSPISGHRSVSWYQQTPGQGLQFLFEYFSETQRNKGNFPGRFSGRQFSNSRSEMNVSTLELGDSALYLCASSLADGGETQYFGPGTRLLVL.

This chain uses TRBV5-1 with TRBJ1-3; D ambiguous. This CDR3 comprises 15 residues. The germline CDR1 and CDR2 sequences are SGHRS and YFSETQ. The germline V and J ends were trimmed by 0 bases and 0 bases, with 7 bases remaining between them. Here the CDR3 reads CASSLGQYSGNTIYF. CDR3 nucleotides: TGCGCCAGCAGCTTGGGCCAGTACTCTGGAAACACCATATATTTT. Filled out from reference TRBV5-1 and TRBJ1-3, the complete variable domain reads KAGVTQTPRYLIKTRGQQVTLSCSPISGHRSVSWYQQTPGQGLQFLFEYFSETQRNKGNFPGRFSGRQFSNSRSEMNVSTLELGDSALYLCASSLGQYSGNTIYFGEGSWLTVV.

V is TRBV9 and J is TRBJ2-7; 8 bases are shared with TRBD2. Germline-derived CDR1 and CDR2 are SGDLS and YYNGEE. The V gene end was trimmed by 4 bases and the J gene end by 0 bases; junction bases not matched to a gene: 3. There are 14 residues in the CDR3. CDR3 nucleotide sequence: TGTGCCAGCAGCAATAGCGGGGCCTCCTACGAGCAGTACTTC. Translating gives CASSNSGASYEQYF.

The chain uses TRBV5-5 and TRBJ2-7; 12 bases match TRBD1. The J segment lost 6 bases and the V segment lost 4 bases, leaving 5 bases of the junction unmatched. In germline, CDR1 is SGHKS, CDR2 YYEKEE (reference sequence). CDR3 length: 14 amino acids. The CDR3 bases are TGTGCCAGCAGCCCCGGGACAGGGGGCCCCGAGCAGTACTTC. It translates to CASSPGTGGPEQYF.

The genes are TRBV7-8 and TRBJ2-2; 9 bases fit TRBD2. CDR3 length: 16 amino acids. Losses at the gene ends were 1 base for V and 8 bases for J; bases not matched to a gene: 8. Germline V lookup: CDR1 SGHVS, CDR2 FQNEAQ. For the CDR3, the DNA is TGTGCCAGCAGCTTAGTTCAGCGGGGGGTCGTAGGGGAGCTGTTTTTT. Its translation: CASSLVQRGVVGELFF.

This sequence joins TRBV27 and TRBJ1-1; 9 bases map to TRBD1. The CDR3 has 15 amino acids. Germline values: CDR1 MNHEY, CDR2 SMNVEV (reference sequence). V lost 6 bases, J lost 2 bases, and 7 bases stayed unmatched. Here the CDR3 reads CASRTRDRANTEAFF. As DNA, the CDR3 is TGTGCCAGCAGGACCCGGGACAGGGCAAACACTGAAGCTTTCTTT.

The chain uses TRBV6-5 and TRBJ2-1; D is unresolved. The CDR3 spans 14 residues. Germline V CDR1 and CDR2: MNHEY, SVGAGI. Between the trimmed V and J ends, which lost 0 bases and 0 bases, there was a span of 3 bases. CDR3 nucleotides: TGTGCCAGCAGTTACTCTAGCTCCTACAATGAGCAGTTCTTC. It specifies CASSYSSSYNEQFF.

The chain carries TRBV6-5 and TRBJ1-2; the D is unclear. The V gene lost 6 bases and the J gene lost 4 bases, with 9 bases spanning the gap. The CDR3 loop spans 12 amino acids. Germline V lookup: CDR1 MNHEY, CDR2 SVGAGI. Here the CDR3 reads CASSDIFYGYTF. The CDR3 DNA reads as TGTGCCAGCAGCGACATCTTCTATGGCTACACCTTC.

This chain links TRBV19 with TRBJ1-1, with a possible D match to TRBD1 (5 bases). The CDR3 contains 15 residues. Trimming stripped 5 bases from V and 11 bases from J, with 24 bases between. Germline CDR1 reads LNHDA; CDR2 reads SQIVND (reference sequence). The CDR3 coding sequence is TGTGCCAGTAGTCCCCCGAGCGCTCACCCTGGGGGGGCTTTCTTT. Protein product: CASSPPSAHPGGAFF.

This chain links TRBV5-3 with TRBJ2-7, with 9 bases matching TRBD1. TRBV5-3 is designated an ORF whose function remains uncertain. V dropped 2 bases and J dropped 5; count of bases not matched to a gene: 8. The CDR3 is 15 residues long. The CDR3 region is CARSLRDRESHEQYF. In nucleotides, the CDR3 is TGTGCCAGAAGCTTACGGGACAGGGAGTCCCACGAGCAGTACTTC.

The V and J genes are TRBV9 and TRBJ2-3; TRBD1 matches 9 bases. Germline V lookup: CDR1 SGDLS, CDR2 YYNGEE. The V segment lost 2 bases and the J segment 4 bases; nucleotides outside the gene matches: 5. The CDR3 runs 15 residues. Written as DNA, the CDR3 is TGTGCCAGCAGCGTCGGGACAGGGACTTCAGATACGCAGTATTTT. Its protein is CASSVGTGTSDTQYF.